This TCR beta chain comes out of a study of blood T cell repertoires in COVID-19. Background on the study: The study drew acute and convalescent COVID-19 samples from the United States, Italy and Spain. T cells, B-cell-depleted T cells, or PBMCs provided the cDNA or gDNA that served as material.

As originally analysed: Nucleated cell counts were estimated from reference gene primer amplification. Produced via immunoSEQ multiplex PCR; TCRdb's table is partial and in-frame only. V, J and clone size are those of that table, while D and trimming were read from the DNA. The top ten clones hold roughly 3.5% of a sample with 150,000 to 200,000 clones, roughly nine tenths of them seen once. Looked up from germline, CDR1 is SGHTA and CDR2 is FQGTGA. CDR3 length: 15 amino acids. Trimming left V 1 base short and J 5 bases short, with 12 bases between. The source is a man in his 70s with acute or convalescent COVID-19. The chain has TRBV7-3 and TRBJ2-1; D perhaps matches TRBD2 (7 bases). Material: peripheral blood. CDR3 in DNA: TGTGCCAGCAGCTTAATAGGGGGAGGGAACAATGAGCAGTTCTTC. This gives the protein CASSLIGGGNNEQFF. The full variable domain, with the rest looked up from reference TRBV7-3 and TRBJ2-1, is GAGVSQTPSNKVTEKGKYVELRCDPISGHTALYWYRQSLGQGPEFLIYFQGTGAADDSGLPNDRFFAVRPEGSVSTLKIQRTERGDSAVYLCASSLIGGGNNEQFFGPGTRLTVL.